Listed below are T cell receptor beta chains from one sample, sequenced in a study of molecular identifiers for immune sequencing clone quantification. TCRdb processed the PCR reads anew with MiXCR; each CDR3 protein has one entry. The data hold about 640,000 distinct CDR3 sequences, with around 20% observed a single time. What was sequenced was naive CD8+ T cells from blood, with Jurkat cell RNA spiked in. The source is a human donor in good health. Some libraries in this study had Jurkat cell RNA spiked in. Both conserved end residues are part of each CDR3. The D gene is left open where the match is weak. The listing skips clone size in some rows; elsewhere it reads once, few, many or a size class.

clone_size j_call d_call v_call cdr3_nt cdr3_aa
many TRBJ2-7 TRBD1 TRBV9 TGTGCCAGCAGCGTACAGGGGGCGAGGGACGAGCAGTACTTC CASSVQGARDEQYF
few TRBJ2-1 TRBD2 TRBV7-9 TGTGCCAGTACCTCGGGACTAGCGGGGGCTAGCTCCTACAATGAGCAGTTCTTC CASTSGLAGASSYNEQFF
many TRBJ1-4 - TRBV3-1 TGTGCCAGCAGCCAAGAAGGACCCCGAACCGCAACTAATGAAAAACTGTTTTTT CASSQEGPRTATNEKLFF
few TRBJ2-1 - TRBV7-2 TGTGCCAGCAGCCCCCAGCACGGCCACGTAAACAATGAGCAGTTCTTC CASSPQHGHVNNEQFF
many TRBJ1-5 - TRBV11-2 TGTGCCAGCAGCTTAGTGTCCGGTCAGCCCCAGCATTTT CASSLVSGQPQHF
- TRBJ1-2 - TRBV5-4 TGTGCCAGCAGCTTGGAGGTCCAAGATGGCTACACCTTC CASSLEVQDGYTF
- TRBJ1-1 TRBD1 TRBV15 TGTGCCGCACGAGGGGGCGCAGAGTACACAGAAGCTTTCTTT CAARGGAEYTEAFF
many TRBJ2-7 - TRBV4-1 TGCGCCAGCAGCCAAGATCGTACAGGGCTGACCTACGAGCAGTACTTC CASSQDRTGLTYEQYF
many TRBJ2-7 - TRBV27 TGTGCCAGCAGTTTATCCCGGGGGCAGGGCGAGCAGTACTTC CASSLSRGQGEQYF
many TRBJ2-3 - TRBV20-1 TGCAGTGCTGCCAGACAACCCACAGATACGCAGTATTTT CSAARQPTDTQYF
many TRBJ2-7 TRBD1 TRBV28 TGTGCCATCACAGAAGGGGGCCGGGGCTACGAGCAGTACTTC CAITEGGRGYEQYF
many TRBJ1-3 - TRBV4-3 TGCGCCAGCAGCCAAGATGGCGCGGGATCCTCTGGAAACACCATATATTTT CASSQDGAGSSGNTIYF
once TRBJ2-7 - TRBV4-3 TGCGCCAGCAGCCAAGATAGAGGAGGTTGGGGGCAGTACTTC CASSQDRGGWGQYF
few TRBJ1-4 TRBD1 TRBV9 TGTGCCAGCAGCGTCGCTAGGGGCGGGACAGAAGGTGAAAAACTGTTTTTT CASSVARGGTEGEKLFF
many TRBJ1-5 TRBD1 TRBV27 TGTGCCAGCAGTCCAGAGGGACAGGGGATCTATCAGCCCCAGCATTTT CASSPEGQGIYQPQHF
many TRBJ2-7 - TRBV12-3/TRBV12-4 TGTGCCAGCAGGGGGCTCGAAAACTACGAGCAGTACTTC CASRGLENYEQYF
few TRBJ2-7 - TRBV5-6 TGTGCCAGCAGCTTGGTATCGTGGGACGAGCAGTACTTC CASSLVSWDEQYF
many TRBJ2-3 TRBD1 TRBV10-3 TGTGCCATCAGTGAGTCGTGGACAGGGGGCAGCGCAGATACGCAGTATTTT CAISESWTGGSADTQYF
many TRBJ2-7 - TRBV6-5 TGTGCCAGCAGTTACTCGTTCAGGGTGGCTGACGACGAGCAGTACTTC CASSYSFRVADDEQYF
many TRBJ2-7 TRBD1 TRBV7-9 TGTGCCAGCAGCTCACCTGGACAGGGGACGGAGTACTTC CASSSPGQGTEYF
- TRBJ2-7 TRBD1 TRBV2 TGTGCCAGCAGTGAATACGGGACAGGGAAGAACGAGCAGTACTTC CASSEYGTGKNEQYF
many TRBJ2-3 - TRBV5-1 TGCGCCAGCAGCCCCCGCCCTACGGGACTGAGCACAGATACGCAGTATTTT CASSPRPTGLSTDTQYF
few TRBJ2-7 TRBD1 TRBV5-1 TGCGCCAGCAGCTTGACCCCGACAGGGGGCTCCTACGAGCAGTACTTC CASSLTPTGGSYEQYF
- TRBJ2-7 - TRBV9 TGTGCCAGCAGCGTAGCCGGACGGGCAGGGGCGATGGACGAGCAGTACTTC CASSVAGRAGAMDEQYF
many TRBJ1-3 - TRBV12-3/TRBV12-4 TGTGCCAGCACCCTGGGGCGGATCCGCTCTGGAAACACCATATATTTT CASTLGRIRSGNTIYF
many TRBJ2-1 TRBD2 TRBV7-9 TGTGCCAGCAGCGACGCGTCTAGCGGGGGGTACAATGAGCAGTTCTTC CASSDASSGGYNEQFF
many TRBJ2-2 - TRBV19 TGTGCCAGTAGTATATTACGACCCCAGGACGGGGAGCTGTTTTTT CASSILRPQDGELFF
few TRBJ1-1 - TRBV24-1 TGTGCCACCAGTGATTTGGAGGACACTGAAGCTTTCTTT CATSDLEDTEAFF
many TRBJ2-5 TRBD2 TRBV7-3 TGTGCCAGCAGCCTTACTGCGGGAGTCTCAGAGACCCAGTACTTC CASSLTAGVSETQYF
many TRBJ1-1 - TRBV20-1 TGCAGTGCCAGCGAAAGTAACACTGAAGCTTTCTTT CSASESNTEAFF
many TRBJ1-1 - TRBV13 TGTGCCAGCAGCGCGACAGACATGAACACTGAAGCTTTCTTT CASSATDMNTEAFF
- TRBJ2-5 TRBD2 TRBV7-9 TGTGCCAGCAGCTTAGCGCCTAGCGGGGTAGAGACCCAGTACTTC CASSLAPSGVETQYF
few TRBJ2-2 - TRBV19 TGTGCCAGTAGTATTCCCGGCGCGAACACCGGGGAGCTGTTTTTT CASSIPGANTGELFF
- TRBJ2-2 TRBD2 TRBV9 TGTGCCAGCAGCGTACGGCCCGGACTAGCGGACACCGGGGAGCTGTTTTTT CASSVRPGLADTGELFF
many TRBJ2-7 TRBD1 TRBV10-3 TGTGCCATCAGTCGCGATCGGGACAGGTCCTACGAGCAGTACTTC CAISRDRDRSYEQYF
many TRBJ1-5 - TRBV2 TGTGCCAGCAGTGGAGTACGGGCAGAGAATCAGCCCCAGCATTTT CASSGVRAENQPQHF
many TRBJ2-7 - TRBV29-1 TGCAGCGCAGCAGACAGCTCCTACGAGCAGTACTTC CSAADSSYEQYF
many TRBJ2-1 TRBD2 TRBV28 TGTGCCAGCAGTGGTCTAGCGGGGGACCTAAACAATGAGCAGTTCTTC CASSGLAGDLNNEQFF
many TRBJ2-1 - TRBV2 TGTGCCAGCAGTGGAAGCCTCGGCCCCCCGAACAATGAGCAGTTCTTC CASSGSLGPPNNEQFF
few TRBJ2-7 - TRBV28 TGTGCCGGCAGTTTCCGGGGGAGCACCTACGAGCAGTACTTC CAGSFRGSTYEQYF
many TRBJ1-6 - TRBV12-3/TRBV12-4 TGTGCCACCGAACCTGAGGGGGAGAATAATTCACCCCTCCACTTT CATEPEGENNSPLHF
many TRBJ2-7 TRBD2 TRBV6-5 TGTGCCAGCAGCAAACATACTAGCGGGCGCTACTACGAGCAGTACTTC CASSKHTSGRYYEQYF
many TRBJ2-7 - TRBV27 TGTGCCAGCAGCTTGTCCGGGGGTTACGAGCAGTACTTC CASSLSGGYEQYF
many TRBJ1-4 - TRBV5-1 TGCGCCAGCAGCTTAGGACGCAGGACGCTTGATGAAAAACTGTTTTTT CASSLGRRTLDEKLFF
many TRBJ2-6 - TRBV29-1 TGCAGCGTTGTAGGGGATTCTGGGGCCAACGTCCTGACTTTC CSVVGDSGANVLTF
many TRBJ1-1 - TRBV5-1 TGCGCCAGCAGCTGGTGGACAGAGAACACTGAAGCTTTCTTT CASSWWTENTEAFF
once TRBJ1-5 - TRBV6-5 TGTACCAGCAGCCTACAGGGCGGCAATCAGCCCCAGCATTTT CTSSLQGGNQPQHF